What follows are 13 T cell receptor beta chains derived from one specimen sequenced in a study of shared clonotypes between healthy human individuals. TCRdb keeps only in-frame clones here, not all; method: immunoSEQ multiplex PCR. The sample gives about 2.1 million clones, about 92% of which show up once; more than 1.5% is in the top ten. CD45RO-negative, CCR7-positively selected cells formed the naive CD8 fraction, excluding terminally differentiated effector memory CD45RA+ cells. The material sequenced was naive CD8+ T cells from PBMCs. These receptors all stem from a man aged 18 to 29 in good health. Some clones in this sample may be carry-over from other donors' samples.

The chain links TRBV19 to TRBJ1-1; 8 positions agree with TRBD1. Losses at the gene ends were 4 bases for V and 1 base for J; bases not matched to a gene: 5. The CDR3 is 15 amino acids. Germline lookup yields CDR1 LNHDA and CDR2 SQIVND (reference sequence). This CDR3 reads CASSTGQGQNTEAFF. The CDR3 DNA follows: TGTGCCAGTAGTACCGGACAGGGCCAGAACACTGAAGCTTTCTTT.

V gene TRBV7-8 combines with J gene TRBJ2-7; D possibly corresponds to TRBD2 (7 bases). The CDR3 loop spans 16 amino acids. Germline-derived CDR1 and CDR2 are SGHVS and FQNEAQ. Trimming left V 3 bases short and J 5 bases short, with 20 bases between. The DNA for the CDR3 is TGTGCCAGCAGCTTCGGGGGAGGGACAATCCACGACGAGCAGTACTTC. It is translated as CASSFGGGTIHDEQYF.

The chain recombines TRBV27 with TRBJ2-3; 9 positions agree with TRBD1. This CDR3 is built from 19 residues. J was trimmed by 2 bases and V by 5 bases; bases with no gene match: 17. CDR1 MNHEY and CDR2 SMNVEV come from the germline V gene (reference sequence). The CDR3: CASSPYPTTRTGDTDTQYF. As DNA, the CDR3 is TGTGCCAGCAGTCCTTACCCGACTACACGGACAGGGGACACAGATACGCAGTATTTT.

The genes are TRBV19 and TRBJ1-2; D unclear. This CDR3 is built from 12 residues. V was cut by 10 bases and J by 8 bases, with 17 bases left in between. CDR1 is LNHDA and CDR2 is SQIVND in the germline V gene (reference sequence). The CDR3 region is CATLRAEGGYTF. For the CDR3, the DNA is TGTGCCACGCTACGGGCAGAGGGAGGCTACACCTTC.

The V and J genes are TRBV2 and TRBJ2-5, with TRBD2 as a possible D gene (5 bases). CDR3 length equals 17 residues. Germline assignment: CDR1 SNHLY and CDR2 FYNNEI. V lost 3 bases to trimming and J lost 2 bases, with 19 bases between them. The CDR3 sequence is CASSDPGLAQPQETQYF. For the CDR3, the DNA is TGTGCCAGCAGTGATCCGGGTCTAGCACAACCTCAAGAGACCCAGTACTTC.

The chain has TRBV6-1 and TRBJ1-2; D call uncertain. Trimming removed 3 bases from V and 1 base from J, with 9 bases in between. Per germline, CDR1 MNHNS and CDR2 SASEGT. The CDR3 covers 14 residues. CDR3 in DNA: TGTGCCAGCAGTGATCTTGGGGATAACTATGGCTACACCTTC. It encodes CASSDLGDNYGYTF.

The J gene is TRBJ2-7, the V gene TRBV11-2, with D possibly being TRBD1 or TRBD2 (7 bases each). V was pared by 1 base and J by 5 bases, with 18 bases between. The V gene's germline CDR1 is SGHAT and CDR2 FQNNGV. This CDR3 is 16 amino acids long. CDR3 amino acids: CASSLVAWEGANEQYF. The CDR3 DNA reads as TGTGCCAGCAGCTTAGTTGCCTGGGAGGGGGCCAACGAGCAGTACTTC.

This clone was seen a single time. The V call is TRBV19, the J call TRBJ2-7, with D unclear. Trimming cost V 3 bases and J 3 bases, with 6 bases left between them. The CDR3 runs 12 residues. Looked up from germline, CDR1 is LNHDA and CDR2 is SQIVND (reference sequence). CDR3: CASSINSYEQYF. As DNA, the CDR3 is TGTGCCAGTAGTATTAACAGCTACGAGCAGTACTTC.

The chain joins TRBV15 to TRBJ1-2, with D possibly matching TRBD1 (6 bases). Deletions cut 3 bases from V and 5 bases from J, with 13 bases between. CDR1 and CDR2 from the germline V gene are LNHNV and YYDKDF (reference sequence). This CDR3 has 14 amino acids. CDR3 sequence (DNA): TGTGCCACCAGCAGGCGATCAGGGGTTTATGGCTACACCTTC. This codes for CATSRRSGVYGYTF.

The chain is built from TRBV27 and TRBJ2-7; D ambiguous. Germline V gives CDR1 MNHEY, CDR2 SMNVEV (reference sequence). V lost 7 bases and J lost 0, with 4 bases in between. The CDR3 runs to 11 residues. The DNA of the CDR3 is TGTGCCAGCATGAGCTCCTACGAGCAGTACTTC. Amino acids: CASMSSYEQYF.

The chain has TRBV25-1 and TRBJ2-5, with a tentative D call TRBD2 (5 bases). Germline-derived CDR1 and CDR2 are MGHDK and SYGVNS. Trimming removed 6 bases from V and 3 bases from J, with 8 bases in between. The CDR3 has 12 amino acids. CDR3 sequence: CASRGLEETQYF. For the CDR3, the DNA is TGTGCCAGCAGAGGACTTGAAGAGACCCAGTACTTC.

The chain recombines TRBV7-6 with TRBJ2-2; D gene uncertain. Germline assignment: CDR1 SGHVS and CDR2 FNYEAQ. V was shortened by 2 bases and J by 8 bases, with 12 bases between the two germline ends. The CDR3 is 14 residues long. CDR3 DNA: TGTGCCAGCAGCTTATGGCGAGAGCGAGGGGAGCTGTTTTTT. Amino acid sequence: CASSLWRERGELFF.

The chain joins TRBV19 to TRBJ2-2; TRBD1 matches 10 bases. CDR3 length: 16 residues. V trimming: 5 bases; J trimming: 5 bases; junction bases outside the gene matches: 8. Per the germline V gene, CDR1 is LNHDA and CDR2 is SQIVND (reference sequence). The CDR3 loop reads CASSHRDRGWTGELFF. The DNA of the CDR3 is TGTGCCAGTAGTCACCGGGACAGGGGTTGGACCGGGGAGCTGTTTTTT. Complete variable domain (other parts from reference TRBV19 and TRBJ2-2): DGGITQSPKYLFRKEGQNVTLSCEQNLNHDAMYWYRQDPGQGLRLIYYSQIVNDFQKGDIAEGYSVSREKKESFPLTVTSAQKNPTAFYLCASSHRDRGWTGELFFGEGSRLTVL.